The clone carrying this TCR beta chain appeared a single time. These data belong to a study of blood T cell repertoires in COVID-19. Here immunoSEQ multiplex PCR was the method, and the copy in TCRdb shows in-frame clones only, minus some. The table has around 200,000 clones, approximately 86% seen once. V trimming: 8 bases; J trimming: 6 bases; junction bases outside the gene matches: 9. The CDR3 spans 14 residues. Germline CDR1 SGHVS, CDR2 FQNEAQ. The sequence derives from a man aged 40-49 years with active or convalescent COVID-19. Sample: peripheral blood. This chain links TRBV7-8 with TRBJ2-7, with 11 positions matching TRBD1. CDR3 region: CASGRTGGAGEQYF. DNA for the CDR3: TGTGCCAGCGGAAGGACAGGGGGCGCCGGCGAGCAGTACTTC.